The 29 T cell receptor beta chains below all came from one sample that was sequenced in a study of chronic HIV infection and antiretroviral therapy. TCRdb called the 5' RACE reads again in MiXCR, with one record for every CDR3 protein. The repertoire has about 31,000 distinct CDR3 sequences, about 9.6% of them found once; the top ten carry roughly 2.7%. The sequencing sample was made of peripheral blood. Receptor source: an adult who had HIV and had not received antiretroviral therapy, or was an uninfected healthy control (not recorded which).

There are a few counts of this clonotype. V usage is TRBV28 and J usage is TRBJ1-2; D gene unclear. Germline loops: CDR1 MDHEN, CDR2 SYDVKM. This CDR3 is 13 amino acids long. V lost 6 bases and J 4 bases, leaving 12 bases between the germline ends. The CDR3 loop is CASRSTDGYGYTF. The CDR3 DNA reads as TGTGCCAGCAGATCAACCGATGGCTATGGCTACACCTTC.

This clonotype was counted between two and nine times. The V call is TRBV29-1, the J call TRBJ2-3, with a weak D call TRBD1 (5 bases). Germline CDR1 SQVTM, CDR2 ANQGSEA. This CDR3 is 15 amino acids long. The V and J ends lost 3 bases and 0 bases respectively, with 13 bases between them. The CDR3 DNA follows: TGCAGCGTTGATAGGGTAGCAGGGAGCACAGATACGCAGTATTTT. Translated: CSVDRVAGSTDTQYF.

This clonotype was counted at least ten times. The chain carries TRBV7-9 and TRBJ1-5; D unclear. V dropped 2 bases and J dropped 3 bases, with 8 bases sitting between them. The CDR3 extends over 14 amino acids. Germline lookup yields CDR1 SEHNR and CDR2 FQNEAQ (reference sequence). CDR3 nucleotides: TGTGCCAGCAGCTTAATAGGTCCCAATCAGCCCCAGCATTTT. Its translation is CASSLIGPNQPQHF.

This clonotype was recorded many times. The V and J genes are TRBV5-1 and TRBJ2-3; TRBD2 matches at 10 bases. Per germline, CDR1 SGHRS and CDR2 YFSETQ. V lost 3 bases to trimming and J lost 6 bases; unmatched junction nucleotides: 7. CDR3 length equals 15 residues. CDR3 region: CASSSGLAERDTQYF. The CDR3 DNA follows: TGCGCCAGCAGCTCCGGACTAGCGGAGAGGGATACGCAGTATTTT.

This clonotype appeared many times. This chain uses TRBV11-2 with TRBJ2-1; D unresolved. The CDR3 covers 12 residues. Looked up from germline, CDR1 is SGHAT and CDR2 is FQNNGV. The V gene lost 5 bases and the J gene lost 5 bases, with 7 bases spanning the gap. The CDR3 nucleotides are TGTGCCAGCAGCCCACAGCACAATGAGCAGTTCTTC. Translated: CASSPQHNEQFF. The whole variable domain, remainder taken from reference TRBV11-2 and TRBJ2-1, is EAGVAQSPRYKIIEKRQSVAFWCNPISGHATLYWYQQILGQGPKLLIQFQNNGVVDDSQLPKDRFSAERLKGVDSTLKIQPAKLEDSAVYLCASSPQHNEQFFGPGTRLTVL.

This clonotype occurred many times. In DNA form, the CDR3 reads TGTGCCAGCGGGGCTAGCGGGGGGCTCTCCTACGAGCAGTACTTC. The encoded protein is CASGASGGLSYEQYF. The chain recombines TRBV2 with TRBJ2-7; TRBD2 agrees at 11 bases. The CDR3 has 15 residues. The germline V gene has CDR1 SNHLY and CDR2 FYNNEI. Trimming cost V 8 bases and J 0 bases; bases outside gene matches: 6.

This clonotype was picked up a small number of times. The gene calls are TRBV4-2 and TRBJ1-1; tentative D call: TRBD1 (5 bases). Between the trimmed V and J ends, which lost 0 bases and 0 bases, there was a span of 8 bases. This CDR3 has 15 residues. In germline, CDR1 is LGHNA, CDR2 YNFKEQ. The CDR3: CASSQEPGLNTEAFF. The CDR3 region has the DNA TGTGCCAGCAGCCAAGAACCAGGGTTGAACACTGAAGCTTTCTTT.

V is TRBV6-5 and J is TRBJ2-4, with TRBD2 as a possible D gene (5 bases). The V gene lost 5 bases and the J gene lost 8 bases, with 22 bases spanning the gap. The CDR3 is made up of 16 amino acids. Per the germline V gene, CDR1 is MNHEY and CDR2 is SVGAGI. The chain's CDR3 is CASSPIGSPPGDIQYF. The CDR3 DNA sequence: TGTGCCAGCAGTCCTATTGGCTCCCCTCCCGGGGACATTCAGTACTTC.

This clonotype was counted many times. The chain carries TRBV6-4 and TRBJ2-2; TRBD2 agrees at 10 bases. Looked up from germline, CDR1 is MRHNA and CDR2 is SNTAGT. This CDR3 comprises 16 residues. J lost 5 bases, V lost 0 bases, and 3 bases had no gene match. The CDR3 DNA reads as TGTGCCAGCAGTGACTCGGCTAGCGGGGGAACCGGGGAGCTGTTTTTT. Its protein product is CASSDSASGGTGELFF.

CDR3 residues: CSVEDGTASGNTIYF. In DNA form, the CDR3 reads TGCAGCGTTGAAGATGGGACGGCCTCTGGAAACACCATATATTTT. This chain joins TRBV29-1 and TRBJ1-3; D may be TRBD1 (5 bases). Germline V gives CDR1 SQVTM, CDR2 ANQGSEA. Trimming shortened V by 0 bases and J by 0 bases, and 9 bases separated the two germline ends. The CDR3 runs 15 residues.

In its sample, this clonotype was seen many times. The genes are TRBV5-1 and TRBJ1-2; TRBD1 aligns across 7 bases. The CDR3 spans 15 residues. Germline CDR1 reads SGHRS; CDR2 reads YFSETQ. V gave up 1 base and J gave up 4 bases; unmatched junction bases: 7. The chain's CDR3 is CASSLQTGKSYGYTF. The CDR3 DNA reads TGCGCCAGCAGCTTGCAGACAGGGAAAAGCTATGGCTACACCTTC.

This clonotype came up many times. The V call is TRBV29-1, the J call TRBJ1-1; 10 bases map to TRBD1. V was clipped by 0 bases and J by 5 bases; unmatched bases: 6. The germline V gene encodes CDR1 SQVTM and CDR2 ANQGSEA. CDR3 length: 15 amino acids. CDR3 DNA: TGCAGCGTTGAAGACGCTGGGACAGGGGTGACTGAAGCTTTCTTT. It translates to CSVEDAGTGVTEAFF. The complete variable domain, with remaining parts taken from reference TRBV29-1 and TRBJ1-1, reads SAVISQKPSRDICQRGTSLTIQCQVDSQVTMMFWYRQQPGQSLTLIATANQGSEATYESGFVIDKFPISRPNLTFSTLTVSNMSPEDSSIYLCSVEDAGTGVTEAFFGQGTRLTVV.

This clonotype has more than one count but fewer than ten. The gene calls are TRBV7-2 and TRBJ1-1, with 7 nucleotides matching TRBD1. V dropped 0 bases and J dropped 4; count of bases not matched to a gene: 5. The CDR3 covers 15 residues. In germline, CDR1 is SGHTA, CDR2 FQGNSA. This chain's CDR3 is CASSLASTGATEAFF. The DNA for the CDR3 is TGTGCCAGCAGCTTAGCGAGTACAGGGGCCACTGAAGCTTTCTTT.

The V call is TRBV7-8, the J call TRBJ2-3; 10 nucleotides align to TRBD2. Germline V gives CDR1 SGHVS, CDR2 FQNEAQ. J was trimmed by 0 bases and V by 4 bases; bases with no gene match: 10. The CDR3 covers 18 residues. CDR3 DNA: TGTGCCAGCAGCTCAGTGGCTAGCGGGAGATCTAGCACAGATACGCAGTATTTT. Translating gives CASSSVASGRSSTDTQYF.

This clonotype was counted many times. The rearrangement uses TRBV3-1 and TRBJ2-7; TRBD1 matches 8 bases. V lost 1 base and J lost 3; bases outside the gene matches: 2. The CDR3 totals 14 residues. Germline V CDR1 and CDR2: LGHDT, YNNKEL (reference sequence). This CDR3 reads CASSQGTGIYEQYF. The CDR3 DNA is TGTGCCAGCAGCCAAGGGACAGGGATCTACGAGCAGTACTTC.

This chain uses TRBV6-2 or TRBV6-3 with TRBJ2-1; D remains unclear. There are 12 residues in the CDR3. Germline V lookup: CDR1 MNHEY, CDR2 SVGEGT. V lost 6 bases and J lost 7, with 10 bases in between. Here the CDR3 reads CASSLAVNEQFF. The CDR3 DNA reads TGTGCCAGCAGCCTCGCCGTGAATGAGCAGTTCTTC.

This clonotype occurred many times. The V call is TRBV20-1, the J call TRBJ2-1; 10 nucleotides line up with TRBD2. V shed 7 bases and J 0 bases; nucleotides not matched to a gene: 12. The CDR3 totals 17 residues. Germline V gene lookup returns CDR1 DFQATT and CDR2 SNEGSKA (reference sequence). The CDR3 region is CSGEGLAHQSSYNEQFF. The CDR3 nucleotides are TGCAGTGGAGAGGGACTAGCGCATCAGAGCTCCTACAATGAGCAGTTCTTC.

This clonotype showed up just a few times. The V call is TRBV29-1, the J call TRBJ2-5, with a possible D match to TRBD2 (5 bases). Germline CDR1 SQVTM, CDR2 ANQGSEA. V was trimmed by 4 bases and J by 1 base, leaving 16 bases between them. The CDR3 covers 15 residues. CDR3 loop: CSVAQLRRFQETQYF. The CDR3 DNA reads as TGCAGCGTTGCCCAGCTAAGGAGGTTCCAAGAGACCCAGTACTTC.

This clonotype came up many times. The chain combines TRBV20-1 with TRBJ2-1; 9 bases align to TRBD2. Germline V lookup: CDR1 DFQATT, CDR2 SNEGSKA (reference sequence). With 0 bases clipped from V and 5 bases from J, the junction kept 8 bases outside the gene matches. This CDR3 region has 16 residues. CDR3 amino acids: CSARDPEVAGDNEQFF. The CDR3 DNA is TGCAGTGCTAGAGACCCAGAGGTAGCGGGAGACAATGAGCAGTTCTTC.

The genes are TRBV29-1 and TRBJ1-3; 8 nucleotides match TRBD1. The V gene's germline CDR1 is SQVTM and CDR2 ANQGSEA. The CDR3 covers 13 residues. V was clipped by 6 bases and J by 7 bases; unmatched bases: 8. The CDR3 is CSVRTGLVNTIYF. DNA of the CDR3: TGCAGCGTCCGGACAGGGTTGGTCAACACCATATATTTT. The full variable domain, its missing parts supplied by reference TRBV29-1 and TRBJ1-3, is SAVISQKPSRDICQRGTSLTIQCQVDSQVTMMFWYRQQPGQSLTLIATANQGSEATYESGFVIDKFPISRPNLTFSTLTVSNMSPEDSSIYLCSVRTGLVNTIYFGEGSWLTVV.

This clonotype was seen more than once but under ten times. J is TRBJ2-1 and V is TRBV12-3 or TRBV12-4, with D maybe TRBD2 (6 bases). The length of the CDR3 is 15 residues. V shed 8 bases and J shed 1 base, with 15 bases lying between them. CDR3 residues: CASGQAGHSYNEQFF. CDR3 coding DNA: TGTGCCAGCGGACAAGCGGGTCATTCCTACAATGAGCAGTTCTTC.

This clonotype appeared a few times. The chain uses TRBV29-1 and TRBJ1-2; a weak D match, TRBD1 (6 bases). Germline V CDR1 and CDR2: SQVTM, ANQGSEA. V shed 6 bases and J shed 3 bases, with 17 bases lying between them. This CDR3 contains 14 residues. Written as DNA, the CDR3 is TGCAGCGTGGGGGGACAAGTAGAGGACTATGGCTACACCTTC. Protein sequence: CSVGGQVEDYGYTF.

This clonotype was detected a few times. V gene TRBV10-3 combines with J gene TRBJ1-1; D might be TRBD1 (6 bases). The V gene's germline CDR1 is ENHRY and CDR2 SYGVKD. This CDR3 has 14 amino acids. V was shortened by 5 bases and J by 7 bases, with 17 bases between the two germline ends. The chain's CDR3 is CAISKARGQVEAFF. The CDR3 DNA reads as TGTGCCATCAGTAAGGCTCGGGGGCAGGTTGAAGCTTTCTTT.

This clonotype has only a few counts. This chain links TRBV18 with TRBJ1-1, with TRBD1 matching 7 bases. The CDR3 sequence is 16 residues long. Germline V lookup: CDR1 KGHSH, CDR2 LQKENI. Trimming removed 0 bases from V and 7 bases from J; junction bases left unmatched: 11. The CDR3 loop is CASSPPWNWRGREAFF. For the CDR3, the DNA is TGTGCCAGCTCACCACCGTGGAATTGGAGGGGGCGTGAAGCTTTCTTT.

The chain links TRBV5-4 to TRBJ2-2, with D maybe TRBD1 (5 bases). The CDR3 consists of 14 residues. Looked up from germline, CDR1 is SGHNT and CDR2 is YYREEE (reference sequence). V was trimmed by 2 bases and J by 1 base, leaving 6 bases between them. The CDR3 spells CASSFQGNTGELFF. CDR3 bases: TGTGCCAGCAGCTTCCAGGGGAACACCGGGGAGCTGTTTTTT.

This clonotype was recorded at least ten times. This rearrangement joins TRBV20-1 to TRBJ2-7, with unresolved D. V lost 1 base, J lost 9 bases, and 13 bases lay in between. Germline V gene lookup returns CDR1 DFQATT and CDR2 SNEGSKA (reference sequence). The CDR3 runs 12 residues. In nucleotides, the CDR3 is TGCAGTGCTAGAGGTGATTCCGGCGGGCAGTACTTC. Residues: CSARGDSGGQYF.

With regard to this clonotype: A much larger clone lies one base from this, so it may be a read error. V gene TRBV7-2 combines with J gene TRBJ1-2, with 8 bases matching TRBD1. The CDR3 has 15 amino acids. CDR1 and CDR2 (germline): SGHTA, FQGNSA. CDR3 protein: CASSLNGQGDYGDTF. The CDR3 region has the DNA TGTGCCAGCAGCCTTAATGGACAGGGCGACTATGGCGACACCTTC.

This clonotype came up many times. V and J are TRBV6-2 or TRBV6-3 and TRBJ1-1; TRBD1 agrees at 7 bases. Per germline, CDR1 MNHEY and CDR2 SVGEGT. V gave up 0 bases and J gave up 6 bases; unmatched junction bases: 7. The CDR3 spans 15 residues. The chain's CDR3 is CASSYSTGSWAEAFF. CDR3 nucleotides: TGTGCCAGCAGTTACTCGACAGGGTCGTGGGCTGAAGCTTTCTTT.

As for this clonotype: This could be a read error, since a much larger clone is one nucleotide away. The chain combines TRBV7-2 with TRBJ2-3; tentative D call: TRBD2 (7 bases). This CDR3 comprises 17 residues. V lost 0 bases, J lost 2 bases, and 15 bases lay in between. Germline V lookup: CDR1 SGHTA, CDR2 FQGNSA. CDR3 DNA: TGTGCCAGCAGCTTAGCGGAGGGGGGGGGCCCCACAGATACGCAGTATTTT. Translation gives CASSLAEGGGPTDTQYF.